This is a list of T cell receptor beta chains from one sample in a study of blood T cell repertoires in COVID-19. Sequencing was performed with immunoSEQ multiplex PCR; in TCRdb, only in-frame clones are kept and a portion is missing. The sample holds 100,000 to 150,000 clones, about 80% seen once. Material: peripheral blood. The receptors come from a woman in her forties or fifties with acute or convalescent COVID-19. The conserved cysteine and the conserved F or W are not part of the CDR3 here.

CDR3aa	len	j_gene	v_gene
ASSDPTLTTGELF	13	TRBJ2-2	TRBV25-1
ASSSDSAPPQH	11	TRBJ1-5	TRBV19
ASSSTESYEQY	11	TRBJ2-7	TRBV2
ASSRLGYLGNTIY	13	TRBJ1-3	TRBV11-2
ASSSSGTGGRNTIY	14	TRBJ1-3	TRBV5-4
ASTQIGTEAF	10	TRBJ1-1	TRBV28
ASSFGLAGGPGNEQF	15	TRBJ2-1	TRBV5-1
ASSLGDRVDTQY	12	TRBJ2-3	TRBV5-1
ASRADSYGYT	10	TRBJ1-2	TRBV6-5
ASSRIGGSLNYGYT	14	TRBJ1-2	TRBV5-4
ASSKLAGGTYNEQF	14	TRBJ2-1	TRBV27
ASSQVAGYYGYT	12	TRBJ1-2	TRBV5-5
ASSYIDREIPYGYT	14	TRBJ1-2	TRBV6-5
ASTLREYRNQPQH	13	TRBJ1-5	TRBV6-5
ASSPPERGNNEQF	13	TRBJ2-1	TRBV18
ASSEGEGADTQY	12	TRBJ2-3	TRBV6-1
ASSATGTSGDVETQY	15	TRBJ2-5	TRBV5-1
ASSAGQRVYNEQF	13	TRBJ2-1	TRBV9
ASSIRTGSSGNTIY	14	TRBJ1-3	TRBV7-9
ASRTGSPGNTIY	12	TRBJ1-3	TRBV28
ASSPTGFGNEKLF	13	TRBJ1-4	TRBV6-4
ASSVEDYTDTQY	12	TRBJ2-3	TRBV9
ASSDRQANQPQH	12	TRBJ1-5	TRBV7-9
ASSGLAGGNEQF	12	TRBJ2-1	TRBV28
ASSDHGQGGYGYT	13	TRBJ1-2	TRBV10-2
AIGRTGVEGYT	11	TRBJ1-2	TRBV10-3
ASSYAGGDQPQH	12	TRBJ1-5	TRBV5-1
ASSIDPRWAGGANQPQH	17	TRBJ1-5	TRBV19
AIRETGGHEQY	11	TRBJ2-7	TRBV10-3
ASSPRQGATYTQY	13	TRBJ2-3	TRBV3-1/TRBV3-2
AGGGRVDTEAF	11	TRBJ1-1	TRBV6-5
ASSPATGGNQPQH	13	TRBJ1-5	TRBV18
ASSRRSTEQY	10	TRBJ2-7	TRBV3-1/TRBV3-2
ASGLQSGEQF	10	TRBJ2-1	TRBV28
ASSLDRDIFQPQH	13	TRBJ1-5	TRBV7-8
AWNRPPYEQY	10	TRBJ2-7	TRBV30
ASSPGLPAETQY	12	TRBJ2-5	TRBV9
ASSSTPGYNEQF	12	TRBJ2-1	TRBV7-3
ASSQDLVGGAF	11	TRBJ1-1	TRBV3-1/TRBV3-2
SAHYTDTQY	9	TRBJ2-3	TRBV20-1
ASSYNGQGTEKLF	13	TRBJ1-4	TRBV2
ASSLRQGAKY	10	TRBJ2-7	TRBV11-3
ASSPKVPGGVYEQY	14	TRBJ2-7	TRBV7-8
ASSPAGFGEAF	11	TRBJ1-1	TRBV6-6
ASSAPGQSSYEQY	13	TRBJ2-7	TRBV11-1
ASSQGASNYYEQY	13	TRBJ2-7	TRBV4-1
ASSQTEGKQETQY	13	TRBJ2-5	TRBV23-1
ASSTRGWSEAF	11	TRBJ1-1	TRBV25-1
AWGQGVLNTGELF	13	TRBJ2-2	TRBV30
ASSLVGSSYNEQF	13	TRBJ2-1	TRBV7-6
ASRSGGGSNQPQH	13	TRBJ1-5	TRBV6-5
ASSPRDGGNTEAF	13	TRBJ1-1	TRBV18
ASSKQLAGGPYNEQF	15	TRBJ2-1	TRBV21-1
ASSSPGQANYEQY	13	TRBJ2-7	TRBV5-5
SASVTSGRAETQY	13	TRBJ2-5	TRBV20-1
ASSLQVGQSTGELF	14	TRBJ2-2	TRBV5-1
ASSMEAGPINEQF	13	TRBJ2-1	TRBV19
ATSRDRNTGELF	12	TRBJ2-2	TRBV15
ASSQVGLGFGGANTGELF	18	TRBJ2-2	TRBV3-1/TRBV3-2